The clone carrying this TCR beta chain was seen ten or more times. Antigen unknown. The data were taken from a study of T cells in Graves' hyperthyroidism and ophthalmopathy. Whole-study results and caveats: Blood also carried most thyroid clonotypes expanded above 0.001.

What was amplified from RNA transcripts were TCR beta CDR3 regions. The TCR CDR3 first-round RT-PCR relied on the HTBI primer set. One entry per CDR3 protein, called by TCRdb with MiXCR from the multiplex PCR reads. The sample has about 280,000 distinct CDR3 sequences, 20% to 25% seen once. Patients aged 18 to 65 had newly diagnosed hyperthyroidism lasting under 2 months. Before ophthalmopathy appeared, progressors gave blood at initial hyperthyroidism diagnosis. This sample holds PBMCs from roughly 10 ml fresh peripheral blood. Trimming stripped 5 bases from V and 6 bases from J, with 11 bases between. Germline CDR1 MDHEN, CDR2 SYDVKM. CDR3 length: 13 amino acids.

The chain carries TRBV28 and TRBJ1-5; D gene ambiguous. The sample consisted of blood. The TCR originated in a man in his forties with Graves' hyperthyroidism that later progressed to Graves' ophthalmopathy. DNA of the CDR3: TGTGCCAGCAGTGGAGCTAACGGTCAGCCCCAGCATTTT. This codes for CASSGANGQPQHF.